The rows below give T cell receptor beta chains drawn from one sample of a study of blood T cells in healthy people across ages. One entry per CDR3 protein results from TCRdb running MiXCR on the 5' RACE reads. Among roughly 800,000 distinct CDR3 sequences listed, about 48% were seen once. The specimen sequenced was blood. The receptors were sampled from an elderly man in good health. CDR3s include the opening cysteine and the closing phenylalanine or tryptophan. The order of the fields is J gene, V gene, CDR3 protein.

j_gene: TRBJ2-1; v_gene: TRBV28; CDR3aa: CASSPPGPPHEQFF
j_gene: TRBJ2-1; v_gene: TRBV3-1; CDR3aa: CASSQDLLASVNEQFF
j_gene: -; v_gene: TRBV2; CDR3aa: CASSGTVNEQYF
j_gene: TRBJ2-7; v_gene: TRBV5-1; CDR3aa: CASSSGLAGGSSYNEQYF
j_gene: TRBJ2-5; v_gene: TRBV7-7; CDR3aa: CASSFWGRETQYF
j_gene: TRBJ1-2; v_gene: TRBV2; CDR3aa: CASSLGLHYGYTF
j_gene: TRBJ2-1; v_gene: TRBV5-5; CDR3aa: CASRLGLAAYNEQFF
j_gene: TRBJ2-1; v_gene: TRBV7-2; CDR3aa: CASSSRRDYNEQFF
j_gene: TRBJ2-1; v_gene: TRBV27; CDR3aa: CASSSLGTDGNEQFF
j_gene: TRBJ1-1; v_gene: TRBV6-4; CDR3aa: CASRQQGIGGEAFF
j_gene: TRBJ2-6; v_gene: TRBV28; CDR3aa: CASSFLVGSGANVLTF
j_gene: TRBJ1-2; v_gene: TRBV4-2; CDR3aa: CASSPTGDPNYGYTF
j_gene: TRBJ1-3; v_gene: TRBV6-5; CDR3aa: CASSRQGISGNTIYF
j_gene: TRBJ2-7; v_gene: TRBV12-5; CDR3aa: CASGSRDGYEQYF
j_gene: TRBJ2-1; v_gene: TRBV29-1; CDR3aa: CSAWDRGEQFF
j_gene: TRBJ2-7; v_gene: TRBV6-8; CDR3aa: CASSSTGQGTSYEQYF
j_gene: TRBJ2-7; v_gene: TRBV12-3/TRBV12-4; CDR3aa: CASSFQQGTYEQYF
j_gene: -; v_gene: TRBV11-2; CDR3aa: CASSLGRGKRETQYF
j_gene: -; v_gene: TRBV20-1; CDR3aa: CSARSRTSGRREETQYF
j_gene: TRBJ1-6; v_gene: TRBV27; CDR3aa: CASSLVGNSPLHF
j_gene: TRBJ1-6; v_gene: TRBV7-9; CDR3aa: CASSSPPGRANSPLHF
j_gene: TRBJ1-1; v_gene: TRBV20-1; CDR3aa: CSAAEGGSGSEAFF
j_gene: TRBJ2-1; v_gene: TRBV11-2; CDR3aa: CASRQANEQFF
j_gene: TRBJ1-1; v_gene: TRBV12-3/TRBV12-4; CDR3aa: CASSATTGVLRMNTEAFF
j_gene: TRBJ1-4; v_gene: TRBV10-3; CDR3aa: CAISGGPATNEKLFF
j_gene: TRBJ2-3; v_gene: TRBV7-3; CDR3aa: CASSLGRIDTQYF
j_gene: TRBJ2-7; v_gene: TRBV12-3/TRBV12-4; CDR3aa: CASSMGQGVGEQYF
j_gene: -; v_gene: TRBV3-1; CDR3aa: CASSQAGGVGYEQYF
j_gene: TRBJ2-7; v_gene: TRBV6-1; CDR3aa: CASSLTGATSDEQYF
j_gene: TRBJ1-2; v_gene: TRBV18; CDR3aa: CASSPSTGVLNYGYTF
j_gene: TRBJ2-1; v_gene: TRBV9; CDR3aa: CASSVRGGSGNEQFF
j_gene: TRBJ2-7; v_gene: TRBV6-5; CDR3aa: CASSYRDRGSYEQYF
j_gene: TRBJ2-1; v_gene: TRBV6-5; CDR3aa: CASSYGLTRTGIDEQFF
j_gene: TRBJ2-3; v_gene: TRBV12-3/TRBV12-4; CDR3aa: CASSLRLSDTQYF
j_gene: TRBJ1-4; v_gene: TRBV7-9; CDR3aa: CASSPRAGEKLFF
j_gene: -; v_gene: TRBV25-1; CDR3aa: CASSEYGGDRVTYNEQYF
j_gene: TRBJ1-5; v_gene: TRBV3-1; CDR3aa: CASSQGGTGLNQPQHF
j_gene: TRBJ2-5; v_gene: TRBV6-5; CDR3aa: CACRPSPGQGQETQYF
j_gene: TRBJ2-1; v_gene: TRBV4-1; CDR3aa: CASSLLLTSGSSDNEQFF
j_gene: TRBJ2-1; v_gene: TRBV9; CDR3aa: CASSVRAGSPREQFF
j_gene: TRBJ2-5; v_gene: TRBV7-2; CDR3aa: CASSLVGRGLETQYF
j_gene: TRBJ2-1; v_gene: TRBV6-1; CDR3aa: CASSAGTQAREQFF
j_gene: TRBJ2-4; v_gene: TRBV28; CDR3aa: CASSPAEGRKRDIQYF
j_gene: -; v_gene: TRBV20-1; CDR3aa: CSARDLAEGVETQYF
j_gene: TRBJ1-1; v_gene: TRBV9; CDR3aa: CASSVDPSIGYGTEAFF
j_gene: TRBJ1-2; v_gene: TRBV12-3/TRBV12-4; CDR3aa: CASSRSPRGNRYTF
j_gene: TRBJ2-3; v_gene: TRBV18; CDR3aa: CASSYRQVTDTQYF
j_gene: -; v_gene: TRBV4-1; CDR3aa: CASSQPGARGGNIQYF
j_gene: TRBJ1-5; v_gene: TRBV18; CDR3aa: CASSRDANSNQPQHF
j_gene: TRBJ1-2; v_gene: TRBV30; CDR3aa: CAWGTTNYGYTF
j_gene: TRBJ1-2; v_gene: TRBV13; CDR3aa: CASSLVRGGYTF
j_gene: TRBJ2-5; v_gene: TRBV12-3/TRBV12-4; CDR3aa: CASSPGPSSRWQYF
j_gene: TRBJ2-7; v_gene: TRBV5-1; CDR3aa: CASSSTSAYEQYF
j_gene: TRBJ2-7; v_gene: TRBV7-6; CDR3aa: CASSLNRGRRLGNEQYF
j_gene: TRBJ1-5; v_gene: TRBV18; CDR3aa: CASSPGSGRQPQHF
j_gene: TRBJ2-5; v_gene: TRBV11-1; CDR3aa: CASSTDRGGWETQYF
j_gene: TRBJ2-7; v_gene: TRBV2; CDR3aa: CASSETPASGEQYF
j_gene: TRBJ2-1; v_gene: TRBV9; CDR3aa: CASSVETSGSSEDEQFF
j_gene: TRBJ2-5; v_gene: TRBV7-2; CDR3aa: CASSLAGIETQYF
j_gene: TRBJ2-1; v_gene: TRBV9; CDR3aa: CASSTKNEQFF